The sequence of this T cell receptor beta chain was determined in a study of T cell repertoires in cytomegalovirus infection. This clonotype was found a few times. TCRdb fed the reads into MiXCR, producing one record per CDR3 protein. The repertoire holds 290,000 or so distinct CDR3 sequences, 20% to 30% seen once, with around 14% in the top ten. Looked up from germline, CDR1 is LNHNV and CDR2 is YYDKDF (reference sequence). Trimming shortened V by 1 base and J by 12 bases, and 19 bases separated the two germline ends. CDR3 length equals 15 residues. The chain has TRBV15 and TRBJ2-1; D is uncertain. This sequence originates from a human donor in good health (CMV status not recorded). Some clones in this sample may be carry-over from other donors' samples. Sequencing was carried out using PBMCs. CDR3 in amino acids: CATSRGDQLSSVQFF. The CDR3 DNA is TGTGCCACCAGCAGAGGAGATCAACTCTCAAGTGTGCAGTTCTTC.